This T cell receptor beta chain was retrieved from a study of T cell changes during pregnancy in multiple sclerosis. Trimming left V 3 bases short and J 5 bases short, with 10 bases between. Per germline, CDR1 SGHAT and CDR2 FQNNGV. There are 13 residues in the CDR3. The data were produced by immunoSEQ multiplex PCR, yet TCRdb's version contains in-frame clones alone and is incomplete. Among approximately 50,000 clones, roughly nine tenths were seen once, and the ten largest hold 0.39%. The source is a female donor with multiple sclerosis, enrolled in a pregnancy study. Sequencing was performed on CD4+ T cells from peripheral blood mononuclear cells, taken after pregnancy. V gene TRBV11-2 combines with J gene TRBJ2-5, with D perhaps TRBD2 (6 bases). The CDR3 bases are TGTGCCAGCAGCTTGAGGAGGGGTGAGACCCAGTACTTC. The encoded protein is CASSLRRGETQYF. The variable domain in full, with the rest retrieved from reference TRBV11-2 and TRBJ2-5, is EAGVAQSPRYKIIEKRQSVAFWCNPISGHATLYWYQQILGQGPKLLIQFQNNGVVDDSQLPKDRFSAERLKGVDSTLKIQPAKLEDSAVYLCASSLRRGETQYFGPGTRLLVL.